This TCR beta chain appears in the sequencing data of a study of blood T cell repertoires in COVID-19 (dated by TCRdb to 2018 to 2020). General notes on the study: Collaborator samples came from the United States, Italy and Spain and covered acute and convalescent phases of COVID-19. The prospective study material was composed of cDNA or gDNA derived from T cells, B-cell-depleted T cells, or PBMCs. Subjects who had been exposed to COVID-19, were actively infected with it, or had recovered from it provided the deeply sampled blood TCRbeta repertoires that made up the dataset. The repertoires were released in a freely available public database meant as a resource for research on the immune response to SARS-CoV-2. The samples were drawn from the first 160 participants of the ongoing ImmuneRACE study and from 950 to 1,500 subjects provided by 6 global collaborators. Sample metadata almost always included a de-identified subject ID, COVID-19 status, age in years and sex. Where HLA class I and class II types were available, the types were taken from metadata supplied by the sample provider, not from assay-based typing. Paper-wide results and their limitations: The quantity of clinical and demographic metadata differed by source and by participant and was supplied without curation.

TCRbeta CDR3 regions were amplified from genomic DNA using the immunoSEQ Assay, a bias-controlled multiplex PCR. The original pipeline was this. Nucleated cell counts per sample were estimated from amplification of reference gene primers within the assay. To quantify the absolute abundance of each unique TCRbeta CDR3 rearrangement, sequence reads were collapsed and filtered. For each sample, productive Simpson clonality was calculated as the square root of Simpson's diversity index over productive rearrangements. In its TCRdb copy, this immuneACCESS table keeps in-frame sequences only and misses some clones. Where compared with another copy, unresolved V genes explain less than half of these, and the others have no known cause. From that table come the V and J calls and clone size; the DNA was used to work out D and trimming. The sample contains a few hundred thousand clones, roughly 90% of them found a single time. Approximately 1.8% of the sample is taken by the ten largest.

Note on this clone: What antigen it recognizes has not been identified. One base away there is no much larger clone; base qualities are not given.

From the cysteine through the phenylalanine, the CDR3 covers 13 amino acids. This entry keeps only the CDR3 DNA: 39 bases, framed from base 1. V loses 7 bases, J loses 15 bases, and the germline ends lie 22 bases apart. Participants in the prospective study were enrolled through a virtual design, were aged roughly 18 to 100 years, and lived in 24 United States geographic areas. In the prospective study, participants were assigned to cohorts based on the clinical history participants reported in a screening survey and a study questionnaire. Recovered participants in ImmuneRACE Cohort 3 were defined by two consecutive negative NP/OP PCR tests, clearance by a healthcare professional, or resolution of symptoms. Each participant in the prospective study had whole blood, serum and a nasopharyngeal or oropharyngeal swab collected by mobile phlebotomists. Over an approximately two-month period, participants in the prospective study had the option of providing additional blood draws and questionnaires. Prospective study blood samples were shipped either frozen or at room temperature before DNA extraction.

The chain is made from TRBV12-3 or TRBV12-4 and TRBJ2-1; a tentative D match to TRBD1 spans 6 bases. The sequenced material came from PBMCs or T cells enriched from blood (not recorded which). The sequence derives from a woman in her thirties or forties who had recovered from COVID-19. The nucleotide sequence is TGTGCCAGCACTCAGCAATTAAGGGGGATGTCGTTCTTC. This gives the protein CASTQQLRGMSFF.